There are a few counts of the clone carrying this T cell receptor beta chain. The target antigen is unknown. With a J-beta primer mix and a sample-barcoded 5' primer, a second PCR ran about 6 to 11 cycles. The authors tagged each cDNA molecule using a template-switch adaptor with 12 random nucleotides. TCRdb passed the 5' RACE reads through MiXCR, listing each CDR3 protein once. The sample contains 790,000 or so distinct CDR3 sequences, about 42% of which appear only once. This sample stems from a study of blood T cells in healthy people across ages. V shed 5 bases and J 3 bases; nucleotides not matched to a gene: 6. Germline V gene lookup returns CDR1 MNHEY and CDR2 SVGAGI. The CDR3 loop spans 15 amino acids. Study findings and constraints: Age advanced and TCR beta diversity per million T cells fell, roughly linearly.

Each sample had at least 6 million PBMCs isolated. The sequence was obtained from a man older than 75 in good health. This chain uses TRBV6-5 with TRBJ1-4; TRBD1 matches at 7 bases. The sequenced sample consisted of blood. The CDR3 region has the DNA TGTGCCAGCAGTCCCACAGGGGCGCCTAATGAAAAACTGTTTTTT. Protein sequence: CASSPTGAPNEKLFF.